The source of this T cell receptor beta chain is a study of blood T cells in healthy people across ages. Whole-study findings and limits: Unsorted PBMCs prevented conclusive naive versus antigen-experienced comparison.

This clonotype showed up just a few times. Its antigen is currently unknown. With a J-beta primer mix and a sample-barcoded 5' primer, a second PCR ran about 7 to 11 cycles. Each CDR3 protein is one row after TCRdb ran MiXCR on the 5' RACE reads. Of 1.5 million to 2 million distinct CDR3 sequences listed, around 36% are singletons. Germline V gene lookup returns CDR1 MGHRA and CDR2 YSYEKL. With V trimmed by 0 bases and J by 4 bases, 8 bases remained unmatched. The length of the CDR3 is 17 residues. Material: blood. The chain employs TRBV4-1 and TRBJ2-3; TRBD2 aligns across 9 bases. The receptor comes from a woman in her thirties in good health. CDR3 amino acids: CASSQDRYSGRADTQYF. The CDR3, as DNA: TGCGCCAGCAGCCAAGATCGATATAGCGGGAGAGCAGATACGCAGTATTTT.